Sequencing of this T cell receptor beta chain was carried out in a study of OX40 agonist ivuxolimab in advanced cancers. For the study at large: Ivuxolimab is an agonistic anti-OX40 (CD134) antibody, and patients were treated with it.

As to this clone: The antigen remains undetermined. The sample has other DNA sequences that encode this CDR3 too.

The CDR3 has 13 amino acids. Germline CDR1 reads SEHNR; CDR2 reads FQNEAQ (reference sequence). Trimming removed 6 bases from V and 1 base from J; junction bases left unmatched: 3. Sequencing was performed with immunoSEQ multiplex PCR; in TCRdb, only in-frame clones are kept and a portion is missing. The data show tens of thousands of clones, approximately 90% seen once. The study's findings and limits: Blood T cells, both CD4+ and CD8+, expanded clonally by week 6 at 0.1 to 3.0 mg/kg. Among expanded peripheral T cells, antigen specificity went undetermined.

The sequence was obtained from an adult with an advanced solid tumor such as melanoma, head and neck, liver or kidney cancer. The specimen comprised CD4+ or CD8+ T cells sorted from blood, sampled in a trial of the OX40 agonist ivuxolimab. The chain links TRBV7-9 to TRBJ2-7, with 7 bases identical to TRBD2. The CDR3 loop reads CASSPSGSYEQYF. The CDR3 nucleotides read TGTGCCAGCAGTCCTAGCGGATCCTACGAGCAGTACTTC.